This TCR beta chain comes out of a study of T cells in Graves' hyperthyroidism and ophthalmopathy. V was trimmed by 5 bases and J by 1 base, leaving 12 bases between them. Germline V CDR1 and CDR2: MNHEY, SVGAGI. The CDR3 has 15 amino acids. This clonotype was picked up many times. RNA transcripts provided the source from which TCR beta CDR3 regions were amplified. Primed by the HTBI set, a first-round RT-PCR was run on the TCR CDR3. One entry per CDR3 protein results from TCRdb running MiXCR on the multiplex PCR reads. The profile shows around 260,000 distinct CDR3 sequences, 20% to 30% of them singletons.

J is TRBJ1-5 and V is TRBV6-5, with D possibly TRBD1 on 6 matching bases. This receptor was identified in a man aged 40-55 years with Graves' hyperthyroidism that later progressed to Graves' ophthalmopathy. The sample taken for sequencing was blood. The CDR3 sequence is CASSRRDKSNQPQHF. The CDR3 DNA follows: TGTGCCAGCAGTCGCCGGGACAAAAGCAATCAGCCCCAGCATTTT.